The rows below give T cell receptor beta chains drawn from one sample of a study of human T cells and chemical hapten exposure. TCRdb reprocessed the 5' RACE reads with MiXCR, giving one entry per CDR3 protein. The sample has 110,000 or so distinct CDR3 sequences, approximately 20% seen once; the top ten hold 2.5% to 3.5%. Receptors originate from a human donor in good health. Each CDR3 is given without its conserved first and last residue. Each record gives: V gene, CDR3 length, CDR3 protein.

TRBV24-1 | 13 | ATSDAPGTRDEQF
TRBV3-1 | 9 | ASSISYEQY
TRBV4-1 | 12 | ASSQDPGLSIQY
TRBV12-3/TRBV12-4 | 11 | ASRESGNQPQH
TRBV29-1 | 10 | MRLSRANVLT
TRBV11-2 | 13 | ASSSLRDREGGYT
TRBV6-5 | 14 | ASSYSLAGPTDTQY
TRBV5-1 | 13 | ASSLTGGSYNEQF
TRBV27 | 14 | ASLWKGGGPFSEQY
TRBV29-1 | 15 | SVWTDFFSTGANVLT
TRBV28 | 13 | ASSFRWESSYEQY
TRBV18 | 12 | ASSPSTGVSEAF
TRBV6-5 | 10 | ASSSDLGKLF
TRBV7-2 | 13 | ASSLSSGRGDEQF
TRBV14 | 13 | ASSQDWVRADEQF
TRBV9 | 12 | ASKGDGPNEKLF
TRBV24-1 | 11 | ATTSGSNQPQH
TRBV7-8 | 15 | ASSLATGPSLNTEAF
TRBV9 | 13 | ASSVEAGVSNEQF
TRBV9 | 10 | ASSVVGQAQF
TRBV28 | 16 | ASSFILAGSSSYNEQF
TRBV18 | 14 | ASSLSVRGSNEKLF
TRBV5-6 | 10 | ASSLPSSEQY
TRBV11-2 | 13 | ASSEDGKATGELF
TRBV7-2 | 13 | ASSLMGTGGYEQF
TRBV10-3 | 16 | AISDRHHSHYSDTEAF
TRBV3-1 | 14 | ASSQVLGLNNSPLH
TRBV7-9 | 11 | ASSLVTNSPLH
TRBV24-1 | 12 | ATSDIFDRGGAF
TRBV20-1 | 14 | SATGYRGKAYQPQH
TRBV19 | 15 | ASSPQKVVYSNQPQH
TRBV20-1 | 11 | LLVGLNTDTQY
TRBV5-1 | 13 | ASSVDRGEAYEQY
TRBV15 | 14 | ATSREIQRAKNIQY
TRBV13 | 10 | ASSPTGHEQY
TRBV28 | 12 | ASMRGSGNQPQH
TRBV10-3 | 11 | AISEREAETQY
TRBV3-1 | 15 | ASSQDGQGAPNEKLF
TRBV7-8 | 14 | ASSLVGYSGANVLT
TRBV28 | 16 | ASSIIGVSTLSSYEQY
TRBV19 | 16 | ASSIEGLAGTAYNEQF
TRBV28 | 14 | ASSLWGGANSYEQY
TRBV29-1 | 11 | SVDGQEEIQAF
TRBV6-6 | 12 | ASSGQGRSQPQH
TRBV20-1 | 17 | SARAHGLAGGGNTGELF
TRBV29-1 | 12 | SVLRDRVVGEQY
TRBV7-3 | 11 | ASSSRIGGEQY
TRBV29-1 | 10 | SVGQGETEAF